This TCR beta chain is from a study of blood T cell dynamics during melanoma immunotherapy. Study overall: Metastatic melanoma patients received first-line pembrolizumab or nivolumab plus ipilimumab. Study results and limitations: At W3, later disease-control patients showed bifurcated PBMC repertoire changes, unlike progressors.

V was shortened by 1 base and J by 10 bases, with 4 bases between the two germline ends. The CDR3 covers 11 residues. Germline loops: CDR1 MGHDK, CDR2 SYGVNS. With regard to this clone: Its antigen is unidentified.

Time point in this sample: week 3, after first cycle of checkpoint inhibitor. The assay was immunoSEQ multiplex PCR, and TCRdb's table has in-frame clones only and misses some. Among about 7,300 clones listed, more than 75% were seen once. The chain carries TRBV25-1 and TRBJ1-4; no clear D gene. The sequencing used blood, collected from a patient treated with checkpoint blockade. The receptor was derived from a human donor with melanoma. CDR3 region: CASSESGKLFF. DNA for the CDR3: TGTGCCAGCAGTGAATCAGGAAAACTGTTTTTT.